The next 20 T cell receptor beta chains were all read from a single sample in a study of T cells after yellow fever vaccination. TCRdb ran MiXCR on the 5' RACE reads and lists one entry per CDR3 protein. The repertoire includes roughly 500,000 distinct CDR3 sequences, about 19% of them detected once, and 14% sits in the top ten. The source was PBMCs, collected 15 days after the yellow fever booster vaccination. These receptor sequences come from a man aged 25-40 years who received the YFV17D yellow fever vaccine.

This clonotype has just a few counts. The V gene is TRBV4-3, the J gene TRBJ2-7; D not certain. V lost 1 base to trimming and J lost 3 bases, with 16 bases between them. The germline gives CDR1 LGHNA, CDR2 YSLEER. CDR3 length: 16 residues. The CDR3 DNA sequence: TGCGCCAGCAGCCAAGCGCGGAGTTATTCCCTCTACGAGCAGTACTTC. As protein: CASSQARSYSLYEQYF.

This clonotype came up a few times. The chain has TRBV4-3 and TRBJ2-1; 12 positions match TRBD2. CDR3 length equals 16 residues. The V gene's germline CDR1 is LGHNA and CDR2 YSLEER. J gave up 3 bases and V 0 bases, and 0 bases lay outside the gene matches. In nucleotides, the CDR3 is TGCGCCAGCAGCCAAGAGGGACTAGCGGGCTACAATGAGCAGTTCTTC. It translates to CASSQEGLAGYNEQFF.

This chain joins TRBV4-2 and TRBJ2-5, with 8 bases identical to TRBD2. V was clipped by 0 bases and J by 10 bases; unmatched bases: 4. CDR1 is LGHNA and CDR2 is YNFKEQ in the germline V gene. The CDR3 consists of 13 residues. CDR3 protein: CASSQDQLADQYF. DNA of the CDR3: TGTGCCAGCAGCCAAGATCAACTAGCGGACCAGTACTTC.

The V gene is TRBV10-3, the J gene TRBJ2-3; D is uncertain. The CDR3 is 12 residues long. In germline, CDR1 is ENHRY, CDR2 SYGVKD. V was shortened by 8 bases and J by 11 bases, with 17 bases between the two germline ends. The CDR3 DNA sequence: TGTGCCATCCAGGACCCTTCAGTGGAGCAGTATTTT. Translation: CAIQDPSVEQYF.

The chain recombines TRBV6-2 or TRBV6-3 with TRBJ2-2, with D unresolved. The germline gives CDR1 MNHEY, CDR2 SVGEGT. The germline V and J ends were trimmed by 0 bases and 0 bases, with 11 bases remaining between them. The CDR3 length is 17 residues. The chain's CDR3 is CASSYSIYTANTGELFF. In DNA, the CDR3 is TGTGCCAGCAGTTACTCGATTTACACCGCGAACACCGGGGAGCTGTTTTTT.

This clonotype was found a few times. V is TRBV4-3 and J is TRBJ2-5, with D possibly being TRBD2 (5 bases). The CDR3 covers 15 residues. CDR1 is LGHNA, CDR2 YSLEER, per germline. The V end lost 4 bases, the J end lost 5 bases, and 17 bases lay between the germline ends. The CDR3 sequence: CASSPARTSRETQYF. CDR3 sequence (DNA): TGCGCCAGCAGCCCCGCCCGGACTTCCCGTGAGACCCAGTACTTC.

The sample holds a few counts of this clonotype. The rearrangement joins TRBV7-2 to TRBJ1-1, with 7 bases matching TRBD1. The V gene end was trimmed by 5 bases and the J gene end by 4 bases; junction bases not matched to a gene: 4. The CDR3 is 13 amino acids. Germline V gene sequence: CDR1 SGHTA, CDR2 FQGNSA. The CDR3 sequence is CASSRQGSTEAFF. The CDR3 DNA sequence: TGTGCCAGCAGCCGACAGGGAAGCACTGAAGCTTTCTTT.

This clonotype was seen a handful of times. V is TRBV5-1 and J is TRBJ2-3, with D possibly being TRBD2 (5 bases). Looked up from germline, CDR1 is SGHRS and CDR2 is YFSETQ. Between the trimmed V and J ends, which lost 4 bases and 2 bases, there was a span of 17 bases. The CDR3 extends over 16 amino acids. The DNA for the CDR3 is TGCGCCAGCAGCCTAGCTTTGAGCGCAACCACAGATACGCAGTATTTT. This translates into CASSLALSATTDTQYF.

The chain has TRBV19 and TRBJ1-1, with D possibly being TRBD1 (5 bases). Germline V lookup: CDR1 LNHDA, CDR2 SQIVND (reference sequence). The CDR3 length is 12 residues. V gave up 5 bases and J gave up 8 bases, with 12 bases separating them. CDR3 coding DNA: TGTGCCAGTAGTCCGACAGCTTCCGAAGCTTTCTTT. Protein sequence: CASSPTASEAFF.

The chain recombines TRBV7-2 with TRBJ2-3; D possibly corresponds to TRBD1 (7 bases). The V and J ends lost 4 bases and 3 bases respectively, with 14 bases between them. Germline CDR1 SGHTA, CDR2 FQGNSA. This CDR3 has 15 amino acids. This chain's CDR3 is CASSSPTGRTDTQYF. The CDR3 coding sequence is TGTGCCAGCAGCTCCCCGACAGGGAGGACAGATACGCAGTATTTT.

This clonotype occurred a few times. The chain carries TRBV11-2 and TRBJ2-5; D remains ambiguous. V lost 6 bases to trimming and J lost 8 bases, with 19 bases between them. The CDR3 extends over 14 amino acids. Germline V gives CDR1 SGHAT, CDR2 FQNNGV. CDR3 loop: CASRRAIGYETQYF. CDR3 in DNA: TGTGCCAGCAGAAGGGCGATCGGATATGAAACCCAGTACTTC. Full variable domain (rest looked up from reference TRBV11-2 and TRBJ2-5): EAGVAQSPRYKIIEKRQSVAFWCNPISGHATLYWYQQILGQGPKLLIQFQNNGVVDDSQLPKDRFSAERLKGVDSTLKIQPAKLEDSAVYLCASRRAIGYETQYFGPGTRLLVL.

Only a few counts were recorded for this clonotype. The gene calls are TRBV7-9 and TRBJ2-3, with a tentative D call TRBD2 (6 bases). The V gene lost 5 bases and the J gene lost 4 bases, with 13 bases spanning the gap. Germline V gene sequence: CDR1 SEHNR, CDR2 FQNEAQ (reference sequence). The CDR3 runs 14 residues. This CDR3 is CASSAPGGPDTQYF. For the CDR3, the DNA is TGTGCCAGCAGCGCCCCCGGGGGTCCAGATACGCAGTATTTT.

The chain is built from TRBV29-1 and TRBJ2-5; 8 nucleotides match TRBD1. The junction had 4 bases not matched to a gene; V was cut back by 6 bases and J by 4 bases. Germline V gene sequence: CDR1 SQVTM, CDR2 ANQGSEA. This CDR3 has 12 residues. The CDR3 sequence is CSVDRAAETQYF. CDR3 sequence (DNA): TGCAGCGTGGACAGGGCGGCAGAGACCCAGTACTTC.

V usage is TRBV12-3 or TRBV12-4 and J usage is TRBJ2-1; the D gene is possibly TRBD1 (5 bases). The CDR3 has 14 amino acids. V was clipped by 7 bases and J by 6 bases, with 16 bases between them. CDR3 in DNA: TGTGCCAGCACCCCCCAGGGCCAGACCAATGAGCAGTTCTTC. Protein: CASTPQGQTNEQFF.

This clonotype came up a few times. This chain uses TRBV10-3 with TRBJ1-1; no reliable D call. V was cut by 4 bases and J by 1 base, with 10 bases left in between. The CDR3 contains 14 residues. Germline values: CDR1 ENHRY, CDR2 SYGVKD. The CDR3 region is CAISGSGSNTEAFF. As DNA, the CDR3 is TGTGCCATCAGTGGTTCGGGGTCGAACACTGAAGCTTTCTTT.

The rearrangement uses TRBV30 and TRBJ1-4, with D uncertain. Germline V gene data show CDR1 as GTSNPN and CDR2 as SVGIG (reference sequence). Trimming removed 3 bases at V and 10 bases at J, with 9 bases between. CDR3 size: 11 residues. CDR3 in DNA: TGTGCCTGGAGCGACGGGGTAAAACTGTTTTTT. Its translation is CAWSDGVKLFF.

This clonotype occurred a few times. The V and J genes are TRBV4-2 and TRBJ2-2; no firm D call. This CDR3 region has 16 residues. The germline V and J ends were trimmed by 0 bases and 5 bases, with 13 bases remaining between them. The germline V gene has CDR1 LGHNA and CDR2 YNFKEQ. CDR3 nucleotide sequence: TGTGCCAGCAGCCAAGAGGACGCTGCTGGGACCGGGGAGCTGTTTTTT. Translation gives CASSQEDAAGTGELFF.

This clonotype was observed a handful of times. The CDR3 DNA reads as TGTGCCAGCAGCAAGTTAGCGTCGAGCTCCTACAATGAGCAGTTCTTC. Translating gives CASSKLASSSYNEQFF. The V call is TRBV7-8, the J call TRBJ2-1; a possible D gene is TRBD2 (5 bases). The CDR3 is made up of 16 amino acids. V was cut by 5 bases and J by 0 bases, with 14 bases left in between. Germline V gene lookup returns CDR1 SGHVS and CDR2 FQNEAQ.

The chain carries TRBV5-6 and TRBJ1-4, with 9 bases lining up with TRBD1. CDR1 and CDR2 (germline): SGHDT, YYEEEE. J gave up 7 bases and V 2 bases, and 6 bases lay outside the gene matches. The CDR3 has 15 residues. CDR3 in DNA: TGTGCCAGCAGCTTACAGGGGGCAGGAAGTGAAAAACTGTTTTTT. Translated: CASSLQGAGSEKLFF.

This clonotype was counted a few times. V is TRBV20-1 and J is TRBJ2-5; TRBD1 matches 7 bases. The CDR3 is made up of 12 amino acids. V gave up 8 bases and J gave up 2 bases; unmatched junction bases: 5. Per germline, CDR1 DFQATT and CDR2 SNEGSKA (reference sequence). The CDR3 sequence is CSFRGLQETQYF. CDR3 bases: TGCAGTTTTAGGGGGCTGCAAGAGACCCAGTACTTC.